This T cell receptor (beta chain) was identified during a study of identical twins (dated by TCRdb to 2016 to 2018). Regarding the study in general: The study deep-sequenced TCR alpha and beta repertoires from monozygotic twins, unrelated adults of various ages and cord blood to test whether fetal clonotypes persist. To rule out contamination, the twin experiments were replicated at different times with different library preparation protocols. What the study reported, not specific to this receptor: Invariant T cells such as MAIT and iNKT could partly confound zero-insertion analyses, although diverse VJ usage argued against such confounding for most clonotypes. Out-of-frame TCR alpha sequences shared between twins showed an excess of low generation-probability sequences compared with coincidental sharing between unrelated individuals. Because the same donors could not be followed over many years, the conclusions relied on cross-sectional statistical analysis. The excess sharing between twins in beta out-of-frame sequences was weaker because fewer shared sequences reduced the signal-to-noise ratio. In monozygotic twins, out-of-frame TCR alpha sharing was systematically underestimated by recombination models, although the models agreed with sharing between unrelated individuals. Fewer insertions were carried by abundant cord blood beta clonotypes, a similar but weaker trend appeared in young adult naive repertoires, and no such trend appeared in memory repertoires.

Every donor was a healthy Caucasian. Three pairs of female monozygotic twins, all aged roughly 18 to 29 years, were included in the twin cohort. Miltenyi CD45RO+ enrichment and human naive T-cell isolation kits were used to isolate memory (CD45RO+) and naive T cells from PBMC. This clonotype was counted a few times. The antigen it binds to is not known. No base qualities exist here, and no much larger clone lies one base off it. V loses 6 bases, J loses 5 bases, and the germline ends lie 19 bases apart. The germline V gene (reference sequence) sets CDR1 to DFQATT and CDR2 to SNEGSKA. From cysteine to phenylalanine, the CDR3 is 15 amino acids long. The read is trimmed to its CDR3 DNA, 45 bases read in frame from base 1. Libraries were made using 5' RACE. TCRdb shows the sequencer as Illumina HiSeq 2000. Template switching added a universal primer binding site, and the final cDNA carried a unique molecular identifier that allowed TCR cDNA molecules to be counted accurately. Specific primers in the conserved constant-segment region were used to synthesize first-strand cDNA for TCR alpha and beta chains. To control for contamination, each cDNA library was double barcoded with a SMART-Mk sample barcode plus Illumina barcodes. TruSeq adapter sequences, together with Illumina sample barcodes, were added in two successive PCR steps. Sequencing of the TCR alpha and beta cDNA libraries was done on the Illumina HiSeq platform using custom primers. In the paper's pipeline: MiGEC was used to process raw reads and extract unique molecular identifiers, and MiXCR was used to find CDR3 positions. For each individual, recombination models were inferred using an EM algorithm with the repgenHMM and IGoR tools. Shared clonotypes were analyzed with the tcR package in R, and sharing was normalized by the product of cloneset sizes. To study raw recombination without the effects of thymic and clonal selection, out-of-frame nonproductive sequences were analyzed. Using fastp at Q25 and MiXCR, TCRdb reprocessed the public reads and kept productive beta chains. All rows with the same CDR3 protein become a single entry with the most common DNA and genes. TCRdb assigned the V and J calls; the authors' analysis was not used. The sample contains 200,000 to 300,000 distinct CDR3 sequences, about 7% of them found a single time. The biggest ten clones account for about 3.6% of the sample.

The same specimen was also included in a second study, on yellow fever vaccine responses in identical twins. The second investigation adds: The authors reported that the T cell response to vaccination in identical twins appeared partly convergent and partly personalized. In identical twins, the study followed T cell clones that responded to the vaccine with precision.

Sequencing input: memory (CD45RO+) T cells sorted from blood. The cell subset or site label, read with the paper, signifies: CD45RO+ enriched T cells. The chain links TRBV20-1 with TRBJ2-2, with a tentative D gene TRBD1 over 6 matching bases. The receptor comes from a woman aged 18-30 years in good health. CDR3 region: CSALVQGMVTGELFF. In nucleotides, the sequence is TGCAGTGCCCTGGTACAGGGAATGGTAACCGGGGAGCTGTTTTTT.